The 28 T cell receptor beta chains presented below share a single source sample, sequenced in a study of early T cells in non-severe SARS-CoV-2 infection. TCRdb reanalysed the 5' RACE reads using MiXCR and keeps one entry per CDR3 protein. The repertoire holds just under 65,000 distinct CDR3 sequences, with approximately 11% as singletons. Sequencing used whole blood, obtained at baseline. All receptors derive from an adult who was a healthcare worker with PCR-confirmed SARS-CoV-2 infection or an uninfected control (not recorded which).

The count of this clonotype is one. This chain joins TRBV6-5 and TRBJ2-1, with 10 bases aligning to TRBD2. The V segment lost 5 bases and the J segment 6 bases; nucleotides outside the gene matches: 7. Germline CDR1 MNHEY, CDR2 SVGAGI. This CDR3 has 15 residues. The CDR3 region has the DNA TGTGCCAGCAGTAGCCAGCGGGGGGGCCCCAATGAGCAGTTCTTC. Its translation is CASSSQRGGPNEQFF.

This clonotype was seen more than once but under ten times. The rearrangement links TRBV13 to TRBJ1-1; no clear D. The germline V gene encodes CDR1 PRHDT and CDR2 FYEKMQ (reference sequence). The ends were cut back, 5 bases at V and 2 bases at J, with 9 bases in the middle. The CDR3 sequence is 13 residues long. The CDR3 protein is CASSPKPNTEAFF. CDR3 DNA sequence: TGTGCCAGCAGCCCCAAGCCTAACACTGAAGCTTTCTTT.

This clonotype has only a few counts. The chain joins TRBV2 to TRBJ1-5; 8 positions match TRBD1. The CDR3 loop spans 13 amino acids. The junction had 1 base not matched to a gene; V was cut back by 4 bases and J by 5 bases. Germline V gene data show CDR1 as SNHLY and CDR2 as FYNNEI. The CDR3 loop reads CASSVQGDQPQHF. The CDR3 DNA reads TGTGCCAGCAGTGTACAGGGGGATCAGCCCCAGCATTTT.

This clonotype was counted between two and nine times. J is TRBJ2-7 and V is TRBV28, with D unclear. V was clipped by 6 bases and J by 2 bases, with 11 bases between them. Looked up from germline, CDR1 is MDHEN and CDR2 is SYDVKM. The CDR3 runs to 13 residues. CDR3 nucleotides: TGTGCCAGCAGCCTTCGGGCCACCTACGAGCAGTACTTC. Amino acids: CASSLRATYEQYF.

There are a few counts of this clonotype. This chain links TRBV20-1 with TRBJ2-7; TRBD2 matches at 9 bases. There are 15 residues in the CDR3. CDR1 is DFQATT, CDR2 SNEGSKA, per germline (reference sequence). V lost 5 bases to trimming and J lost 0 bases; unmatched junction nucleotides: 8. This CDR3 reads CSAHMSTSGSYEQYF. CDR3 nucleotide sequence: TGCAGTGCTCATATGTCGACTAGCGGCTCCTACGAGCAGTACTTC.

V gene TRBV18 combines with J gene TRBJ1-6; no clear D gene. Germline V gene sequence: CDR1 KGHSH, CDR2 LQKENI. V lost 6 bases, J lost 5 bases, and 8 bases lay in between. The CDR3 is 13 amino acids. CDR3 nucleotide sequence: TGTGCCAGCTCGCGGGATGATAATTCACCCCTCCACTTT. It encodes CASSRDDNSPLHF.

J is TRBJ2-7 and V is TRBV28; possibly TRBD2 for D (5 bases). V lost 2 bases and J 7 bases, leaving 12 bases between the germline ends. The germline CDR1 and CDR2 sequences are MDHEN and SYDVKM. The length of the CDR3 is 13 residues. CDR3 nucleotides: TGTGCCAGCAGTTTAGGGTTCCCGGGAGAGCAGTACTTC. Its protein product is CASSLGFPGEQYF.

This chain links TRBV7-9 with TRBJ2-1, with 11 bases that match TRBD2. Germline trimming cut 1 base from V and 8 bases from J; bases unmatched to any gene: 7. Germline CDR1 is SEHNR and CDR2 is FQNEAQ (reference sequence). This CDR3 has 16 amino acids. CDR3 in DNA: TGTGCCAGCAGCTTAGGCCTAGCGGGGGGCATCGATGAGCAGTTCTTC. This sequence encodes CASSLGLAGGIDEQFF.

This clonotype occurred a few times. J is TRBJ1-6 and V is TRBV6-4, with D tentatively TRBD1 (5 bases). The CDR3 covers 13 residues. Trimming left V 3 bases short and J 5 bases short, with 5 bases between. The germline gives CDR1 MRHNA, CDR2 SNTAGT. CDR3 residues: CASSETDNSPLHF. The CDR3, as DNA: TGTGCCAGCAGTGAGACAGATAATTCACCCCTCCACTTT.

This clonotype was picked up many times. The rearrangement uses TRBV7-6 and TRBJ2-7; D gene ambiguous. V dropped 1 base and J dropped 0 bases, with 13 bases sitting between them. Per the germline V gene, CDR1 is SGHVS and CDR2 is FNYEAQ. The CDR3 is 16 amino acids. The CDR3 loop is CASSLVDTQRSYEQYF. Written as DNA, the CDR3 is TGTGCCAGCAGCTTAGTCGACACACAACGCTCCTACGAGCAGTACTTC.

In its sample, this clonotype was seen once. J is TRBJ2-2 and V is TRBV11-2; perhaps TRBD2 as D (6 bases). Trimming removed 5 bases from V and 4 bases from J, with 17 bases in between. Germline V gene lookup returns CDR1 SGHAT and CDR2 FQNNGV. There are 16 residues in the CDR3. The CDR3 sequence: CASSPAGSSVTGELFF. CDR3 sequence (DNA): TGTGCCAGCAGCCCAGCGGGTAGTTCGGTCACCGGGGAGCTGTTTTTT.

The rearrangement joins TRBV12-3 or TRBV12-4 to TRBJ1-1; no firm D call. V gave up 5 bases and J gave up 1 base, with 11 bases separating them. The CDR3 runs 14 residues. Here the CDR3 reads CASSGRGTNTEAFF. DNA of the CDR3: TGTGCCAGCAGTGGCCGGGGTACGAACACTGAAGCTTTCTTT.

The chain employs TRBV4-2 and TRBJ2-7; the match to TRBD1 covers 7 bases. Per the germline V gene, CDR1 is LGHNA and CDR2 is YNFKEQ. V shed 1 base, J shed 7 bases, and the junction held 10 bases outside the gene matches. The CDR3 extends over 15 amino acids. The CDR3 loop reads CASSQGGDRDGEQYF. The DNA for the CDR3 is TGTGCCAGCAGCCAAGGGGGAGACAGGGACGGGGAGCAGTACTTC.

This chain joins TRBV2 and TRBJ2-5, with 7 bases matching TRBD2. V gave up 1 base and J gave up 5 bases; unmatched junction bases: 7. Germline CDR1 reads SNHLY; CDR2 reads FYNNEI. The CDR3 is 15 residues long. CDR3 nucleotides: TGTGCCAGCAGTGAAGGGCGACTAGCAGGGGAGACCCAGTACTTC. This encodes CASSEGRLAGETQYF. The full variable domain, completed using reference TRBV2 and TRBJ2-5, is EPEVTQTPSHQVTQMGQEVILRCVPISNHLYFYWYRQILGQKVEFLVSFYNNEISEKSEIFDDQFSVERPDGSNFTLKIRSTKLEDSAMYFCASSEGRLAGETQYFGPGTRLLVL.

V and J are TRBV20-1 and TRBJ2-1; 7 bases map to TRBD2. Trimming took 0 bases from V and 0 from J; bases not matched to a gene: 5. The V gene's germline CDR1 is DFQATT and CDR2 SNEGSKA (reference sequence). CDR3 length: 16 amino acids. The CDR3 is CSARDWGGVSYNEQFF. The CDR3 DNA reads as TGCAGTGCTAGAGATTGGGGAGGGGTCTCCTACAATGAGCAGTTCTTC.

This clonotype has a count of ten or more. This rearrangement joins TRBV6-1 to TRBJ2-2, with D unclear. V lost 5 bases and J 4 bases, leaving 11 bases between the germline ends. Germline-derived CDR1 and CDR2 are MNHNS and SASEGT. The CDR3 is 14 amino acids. The CDR3 region is CASSPLTATGELFF. The DNA for the CDR3 is TGTGCCAGCAGTCCACTTACAGCCACCGGGGAGCTGTTTTTT.

The chain is built from TRBV7-6 and TRBJ2-7, with 8 bases matching TRBD2. The CDR3 is 12 amino acids. V was clipped by 5 bases and J by 5 bases; unmatched bases: 2. CDR1 is SGHVS and CDR2 is FNYEAQ in the germline V gene. CDR3 region: CASSPTSDEQYF. CDR3 coding DNA: TGTGCCAGCAGCCCGACTAGCGACGAGCAGTACTTC.

CDR3 sequence: CASSPQGPNQPQHF. The CDR3 coding sequence is TGCGCCAGCAGCCCGCAGGGCCCCAATCAGCCCCAGCATTTT. The J gene is TRBJ1-5, the V gene TRBV10-2, with D tentatively TRBD1 (5 bases). V was clipped by 6 bases and J by 3 bases, with 12 bases between them. The CDR3 runs to 14 residues. Germline-derived CDR1 and CDR2 are WSHSY and SAAADI.

J is TRBJ2-6 and V is TRBV30, with D perhaps TRBD2 (5 bases). Trimming shortened V by 3 bases and J by 0 bases, and 15 bases separated the two germline ends. Germline CDR1 reads GTSNPN; CDR2 reads SVGIG (reference sequence). The CDR3 loop spans 17 amino acids. CDR3 in DNA: TGTGCCTGGAGCACAAGGACGGGGAGCTCTGGGGCCAACGTCCTGACTTTC. Its translation is CAWSTRTGSSGANVLTF.

This sequence joins TRBV11-2 and TRBJ2-2, with TRBD1 identical over 7 bases. The CDR3 sequence is 14 residues long. Germline loops: CDR1 SGHAT, CDR2 FQNNGV. Trimming took 5 bases from V and 4 from J; bases not matched to a gene: 4. The CDR3 DNA sequence: TGTGCCAGCAGCCGACAGGGAACCACCGGGGAGCTGTTTTTT. Translating gives CASSRQGTTGELFF.

This clonotype was found a few times. The V gene is TRBV5-1, the J gene TRBJ2-3; no clear D. Germline V lookup: CDR1 SGHRS, CDR2 YFSETQ. The CDR3 covers 14 residues. Trimming stripped 5 bases from V and 0 bases from J, with 10 bases between. In DNA form, the CDR3 reads TGCGCCAGCAGAACTACCTCTAGCACAGATACGCAGTATTTT. Translation: CASRTTSSTDTQYF.

This clonotype was detected a few times. The chain joins TRBV9 to TRBJ1-1; maybe TRBD1 (5 bases). The CDR3 extends over 14 amino acids. V was cut by 5 bases and J by 3 bases, with 14 bases left in between. From germline, CDR1 is SGDLS and CDR2 YYNGEE. CDR3 DNA sequence: TGTGCCAGCAGTAAACAGGTCCTTGACACTGAAGCTTTCTTT. Translating gives CASSKQVLDTEAFF.

The chain couples TRBV7-9 to TRBJ2-3; tentatively, D is TRBD2 (5 bases). V was clipped by 5 bases and J by 6 bases, with 18 bases between them. Germline-derived CDR1 and CDR2 are SEHNR and FQNEAQ (reference sequence). The CDR3 is 15 residues long. CDR3 sequence: CASSPPGSSVDTQYF. In nucleotides, the CDR3 is TGTGCCAGCAGCCCTCCGGGGAGTTCGGTTGATACGCAGTATTTT.

This clonotype has a handful of counts. The chain recombines TRBV5-5 with TRBJ1-1; D remains unclear. CDR3 length: 15 residues. Trimming shortened V by 3 bases and J by 0 bases, and 12 bases separated the two germline ends. Germline V gene data show CDR1 as SGHKS and CDR2 as YYEKEE (reference sequence). CDR3 bases: TGTGCCAGCAGCTCGTCCGCAAGCATGAACACTGAAGCTTTCTTT. Encoded protein: CASSSSASMNTEAFF.

This clonotype was detected ten times or more. This sequence joins TRBV5-5 and TRBJ2-5; no reliable D call. Trimming shortened V by 4 bases and J by 5 bases, and 12 bases separated the two germline ends. The CDR3 length is 13 residues. The germline gives CDR1 SGHKS, CDR2 YYEKEE (reference sequence). DNA of the CDR3: TGTGCCAGCAGCCCCATGTCCGGGGAGACCCAGTACTTC. Its translation is CASSPMSGETQYF.

This clonotype was detected many times. The chain combines TRBV5-4 with TRBJ1-1, with a tentative D call TRBD1 (6 bases). Germline V gene lookup returns CDR1 SGHNT and CDR2 YYREEE (reference sequence). This CDR3 is 13 amino acids long. V lost 1 base and J lost 5, with 9 bases in between. The chain's CDR3 is CASSLKGGTEAFF. The CDR3, as DNA: TGTGCCAGCAGCTTGAAAGGGGGTACTGAAGCTTTCTTT. Full variable domain (outside the CDR3, taken from reference TRBV5-4 and TRBJ1-1): ETGVTQSPTHLIKTRGQQVTLRCSSQSGHNTVSWYQQALGQGPQFIFQYYREEENGRGNFPPRFSGLQFPNYSSELNVNALELDDSALYLCASSLKGGTEAFFGQGTRLTVV.

The CDR3 loop reads CASSGGRPNTEAFF. The DNA for the CDR3 is TGTGCCAGCAGCGGGGGACGGCCGAACACTGAAGCTTTCTTT. V gene TRBV5-4 combines with J gene TRBJ1-1; D is perhaps TRBD1 (5 bases). Trimming cost V 4 bases and J 1 base, with 11 bases left between them. This CDR3 is 14 amino acids long. Per germline, CDR1 SGHNT and CDR2 YYREEE (reference sequence). Variable domain in full (rest from reference TRBV5-4 and TRBJ1-1): ETGVTQSPTHLIKTRGQQVTLRCSSQSGHNTVSWYQQALGQGPQFIFQYYREEENGRGNFPPRFSGLQFPNYSSELNVNALELDDSALYLCASSGGRPNTEAFFGQGTRLTVV.

This clonotype was picked up many times. The gene calls are TRBV4-1 and TRBJ1-6; D is unclear. Per germline, CDR1 MGHRA and CDR2 YSYEKL. V was clipped by 1 base and J by 0 bases, with 7 bases between them. The length of the CDR3 is 16 residues. For the CDR3, the DNA is TGCGCCAGCAGCCAAGTCGCGGTCTCCTATAATTCACCCCTCCACTTT. Its translation is CASSQVAVSYNSPLHF.